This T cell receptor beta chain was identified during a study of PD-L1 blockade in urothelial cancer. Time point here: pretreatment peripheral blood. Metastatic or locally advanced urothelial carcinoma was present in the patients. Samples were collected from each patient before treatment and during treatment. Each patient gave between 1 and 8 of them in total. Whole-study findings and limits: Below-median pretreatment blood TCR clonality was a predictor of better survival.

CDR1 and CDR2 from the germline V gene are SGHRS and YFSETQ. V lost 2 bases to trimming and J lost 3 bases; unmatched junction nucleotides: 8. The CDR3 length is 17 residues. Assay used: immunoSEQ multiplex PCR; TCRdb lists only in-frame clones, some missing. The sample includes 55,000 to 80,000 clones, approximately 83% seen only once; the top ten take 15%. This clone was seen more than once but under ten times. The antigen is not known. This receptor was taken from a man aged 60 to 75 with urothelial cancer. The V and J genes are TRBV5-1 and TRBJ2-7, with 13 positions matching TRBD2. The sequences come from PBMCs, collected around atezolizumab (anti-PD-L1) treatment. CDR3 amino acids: CASSFTVGTSGVYEQYF. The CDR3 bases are TGCGCCAGCAGCTTTACAGTCGGGACTAGCGGGGTCTACGAGCAGTACTTC.